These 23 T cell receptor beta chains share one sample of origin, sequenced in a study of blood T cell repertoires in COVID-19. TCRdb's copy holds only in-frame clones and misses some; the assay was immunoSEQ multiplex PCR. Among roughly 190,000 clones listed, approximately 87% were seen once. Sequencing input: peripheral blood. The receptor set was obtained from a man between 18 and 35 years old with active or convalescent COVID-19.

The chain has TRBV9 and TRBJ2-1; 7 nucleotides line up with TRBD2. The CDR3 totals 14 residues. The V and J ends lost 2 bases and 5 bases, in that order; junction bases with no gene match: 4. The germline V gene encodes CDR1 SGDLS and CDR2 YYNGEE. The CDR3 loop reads CASSVLLADNEQFF. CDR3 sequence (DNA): TGTGCCAGCAGCGTCCTCCTAGCGGACAATGAGCAGTTCTTC.

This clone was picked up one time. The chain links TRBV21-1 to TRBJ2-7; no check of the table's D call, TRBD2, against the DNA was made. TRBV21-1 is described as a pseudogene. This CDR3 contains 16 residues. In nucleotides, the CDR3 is TGTGCCAGCAGCAAGGGGCCTAGCGGGGGGACCTACGAGCAGTACGTC. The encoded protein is CASSKGPSGGTYEQYV.

This CDR3 is CASRNRDTSYEQYV. The CDR3 nucleotides are TGTGCCAGCAGGAACCGGGACACCTCCTACGAGCAGTACGTC. This chain links TRBV2 with TRBJ2-7, with D possibly being TRBD1 (6 bases). V shed 6 bases and J shed 0 bases, with 12 bases lying between them. Germline assignment: CDR1 SNHLY and CDR2 FYNNEI. The length of the CDR3 is 14 residues.

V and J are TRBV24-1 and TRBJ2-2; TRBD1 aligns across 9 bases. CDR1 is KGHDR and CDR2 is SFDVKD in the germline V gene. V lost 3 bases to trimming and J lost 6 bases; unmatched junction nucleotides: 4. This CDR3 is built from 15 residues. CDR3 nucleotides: TGTGCCACCAGTGATCCGGACAGGGGCCCCGGGGAGCTGTTTTTT. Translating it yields CATSDPDRGPGELFF.

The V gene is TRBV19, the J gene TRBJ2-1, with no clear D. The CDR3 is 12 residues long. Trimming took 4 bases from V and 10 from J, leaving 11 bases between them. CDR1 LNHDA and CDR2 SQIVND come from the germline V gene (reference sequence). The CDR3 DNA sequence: TGTGCCAGTAGTAGTATCGGTCGGGAGCAGTTCTTC. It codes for CASSSIGREQFF.

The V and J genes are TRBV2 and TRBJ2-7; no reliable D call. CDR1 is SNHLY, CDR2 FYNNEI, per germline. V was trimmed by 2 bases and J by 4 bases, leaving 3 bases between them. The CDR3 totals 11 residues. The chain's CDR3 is CASSETYEQYV. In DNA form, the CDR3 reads TGTGCCAGCAGTGAAACTTACGAGCAGTACGTC.

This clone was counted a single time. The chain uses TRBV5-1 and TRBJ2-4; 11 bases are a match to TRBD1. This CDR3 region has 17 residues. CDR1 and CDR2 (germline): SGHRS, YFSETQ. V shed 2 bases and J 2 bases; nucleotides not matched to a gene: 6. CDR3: CASSLGQGAGTKNIQYF. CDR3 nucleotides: TGCGCCAGCAGCTTAGGACAGGGGGCGGGAACCAAAAACATTCAGTACTTC.

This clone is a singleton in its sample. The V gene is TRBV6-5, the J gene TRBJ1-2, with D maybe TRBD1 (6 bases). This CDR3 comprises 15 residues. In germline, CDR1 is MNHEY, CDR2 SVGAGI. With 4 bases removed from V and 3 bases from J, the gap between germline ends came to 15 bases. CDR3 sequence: CASSFETGSHYGYTF. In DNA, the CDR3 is TGTGCCAGCAGTTTCGAAACAGGGTCACACTATGGCTACACCTTC.

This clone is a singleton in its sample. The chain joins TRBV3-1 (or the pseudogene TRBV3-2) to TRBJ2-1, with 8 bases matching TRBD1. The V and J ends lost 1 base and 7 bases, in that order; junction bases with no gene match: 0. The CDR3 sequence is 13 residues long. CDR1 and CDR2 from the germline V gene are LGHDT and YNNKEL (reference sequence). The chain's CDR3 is CASSQGQGNEQFF. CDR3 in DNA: TGTGCCAGCAGCCAAGGACAGGGGAATGAGCAGTTCTTC.

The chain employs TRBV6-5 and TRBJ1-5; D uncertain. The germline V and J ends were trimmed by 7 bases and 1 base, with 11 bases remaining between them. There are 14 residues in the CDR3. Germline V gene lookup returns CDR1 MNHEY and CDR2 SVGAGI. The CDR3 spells CASTGVDSNQPQHF. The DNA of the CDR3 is TGTGCCAGCACCGGGGTTGACAGCAATCAGCCCCAGCATTTT.

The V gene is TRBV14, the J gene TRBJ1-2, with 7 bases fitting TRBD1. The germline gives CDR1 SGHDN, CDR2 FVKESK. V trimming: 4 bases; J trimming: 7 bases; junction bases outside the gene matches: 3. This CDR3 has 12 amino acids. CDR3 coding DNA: TGTGCCAGCAGCCCCGACAGGGTTGGCTACACCTTC. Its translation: CASSPDRVGYTF.

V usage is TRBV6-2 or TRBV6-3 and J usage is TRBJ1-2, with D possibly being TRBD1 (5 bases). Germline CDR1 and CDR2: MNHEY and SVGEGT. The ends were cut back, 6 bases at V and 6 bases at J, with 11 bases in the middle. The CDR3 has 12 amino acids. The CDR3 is CASSDSSHGYTF. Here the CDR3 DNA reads TGTGCCAGCAGCGACAGTTCCCATGGCTACACCTTC.

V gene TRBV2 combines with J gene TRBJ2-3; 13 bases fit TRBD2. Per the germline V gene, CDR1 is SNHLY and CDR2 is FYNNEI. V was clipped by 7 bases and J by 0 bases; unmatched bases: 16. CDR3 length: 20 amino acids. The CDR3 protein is CASTSTGTSGNYPSTDTQYF. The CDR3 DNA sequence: TGTGCCAGCACCTCGACCGGGACTAGCGGGAACTATCCTAGCACAGATACGCAGTATTTT.

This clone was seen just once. CDR3 amino acids: CASGGGLANEKLFF. Here the CDR3 DNA reads TGTGCCAGCGGGGGGGGGCTCGCTAATGAAAAACTGTTTTTT. The chain carries TRBV6-5 and TRBJ1-4; perhaps TRBD1 as D (6 bases). The CDR3 is 14 residues long. The V and J ends lost 8 bases and 3 bases respectively, with 13 bases between them. Germline CDR1 and CDR2: MNHEY and SVGAGI.

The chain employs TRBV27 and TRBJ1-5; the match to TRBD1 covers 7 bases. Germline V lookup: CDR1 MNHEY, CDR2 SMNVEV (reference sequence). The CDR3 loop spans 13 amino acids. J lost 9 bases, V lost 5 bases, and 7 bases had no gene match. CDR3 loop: CASSEDRSLPQHF. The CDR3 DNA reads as TGTGCCAGCAGTGAGGACAGGTCCTTGCCCCAGCATTTT.

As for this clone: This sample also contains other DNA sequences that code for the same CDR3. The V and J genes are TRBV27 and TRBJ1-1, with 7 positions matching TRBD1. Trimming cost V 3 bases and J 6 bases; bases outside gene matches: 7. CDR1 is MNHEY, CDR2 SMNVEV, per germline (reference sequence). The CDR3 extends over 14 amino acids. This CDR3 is CASSFSRQGAEAFF. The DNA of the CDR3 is TGTGCCAGCAGTTTTTCGCGACAGGGAGCTGAAGCTTTCTTT.

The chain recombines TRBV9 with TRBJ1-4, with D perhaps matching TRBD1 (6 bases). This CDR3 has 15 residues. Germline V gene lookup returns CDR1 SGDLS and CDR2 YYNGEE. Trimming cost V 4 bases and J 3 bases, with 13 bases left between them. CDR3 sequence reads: CASSRSTGANEKLFF. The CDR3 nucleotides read TGTGCCAGCAGCCGTTCGACAGGAGCTAATGAAAAACTGTTTTTT.

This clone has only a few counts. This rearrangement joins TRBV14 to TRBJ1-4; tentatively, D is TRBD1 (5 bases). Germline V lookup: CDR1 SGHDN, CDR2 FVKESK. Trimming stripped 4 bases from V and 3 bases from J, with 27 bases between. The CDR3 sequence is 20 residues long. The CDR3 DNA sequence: TGTGCCAGCAGCCGCTCCCATTGGGGGGGTTCTTTGGTTGCTAATGAAAAACTGTTTTTT. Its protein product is CASSRSHWGGSLVANEKLFF.

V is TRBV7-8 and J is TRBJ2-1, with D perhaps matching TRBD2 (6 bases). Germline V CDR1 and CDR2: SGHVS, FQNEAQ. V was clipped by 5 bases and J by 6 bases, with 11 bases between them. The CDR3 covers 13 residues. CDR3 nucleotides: TGTGCCAGCAGCCTAAGGGACTTCAATGAGCAGTTCTTC. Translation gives CASSLRDFNEQFF.

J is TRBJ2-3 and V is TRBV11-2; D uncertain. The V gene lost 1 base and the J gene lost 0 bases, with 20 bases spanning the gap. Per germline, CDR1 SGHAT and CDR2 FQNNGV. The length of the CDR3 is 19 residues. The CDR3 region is CASSLGMDEASRSTDTQYF. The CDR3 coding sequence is TGTGCCAGCAGCTTAGGTATGGATGAGGCCTCCCGGAGCACAGATACGCAGTATTTT.

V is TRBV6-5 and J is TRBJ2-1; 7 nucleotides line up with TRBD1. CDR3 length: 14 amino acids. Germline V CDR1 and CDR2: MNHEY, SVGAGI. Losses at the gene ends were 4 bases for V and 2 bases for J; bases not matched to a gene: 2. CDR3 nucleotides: TGTGCCAGCAGTTCGGGACAGACCTACAATGAGCAGTTCTTC. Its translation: CASSSGQTYNEQFF.

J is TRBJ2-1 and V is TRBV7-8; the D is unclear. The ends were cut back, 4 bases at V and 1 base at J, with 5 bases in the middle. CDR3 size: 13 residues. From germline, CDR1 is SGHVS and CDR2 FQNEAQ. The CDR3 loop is CASSSRSYNEQFF. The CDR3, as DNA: TGTGCCAGCAGCTCGAGATCCTACAATGAGCAGTTCTTC.

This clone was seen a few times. CDR3 in DNA: TGTGCCAGCAGTCTCTTGCCGGGACAGGGTTTAATGAACACTGAAGCTTTCTTT. Translating gives CASSLLPGQGLMNTEAFF. This sequence joins TRBV27 and TRBJ1-1, with 9 bases aligning to TRBD1. V lost 5 bases and J lost 0; bases outside the gene matches: 13. Germline V gene sequence: CDR1 MNHEY, CDR2 SMNVEV (reference sequence). CDR3 length: 18 residues.